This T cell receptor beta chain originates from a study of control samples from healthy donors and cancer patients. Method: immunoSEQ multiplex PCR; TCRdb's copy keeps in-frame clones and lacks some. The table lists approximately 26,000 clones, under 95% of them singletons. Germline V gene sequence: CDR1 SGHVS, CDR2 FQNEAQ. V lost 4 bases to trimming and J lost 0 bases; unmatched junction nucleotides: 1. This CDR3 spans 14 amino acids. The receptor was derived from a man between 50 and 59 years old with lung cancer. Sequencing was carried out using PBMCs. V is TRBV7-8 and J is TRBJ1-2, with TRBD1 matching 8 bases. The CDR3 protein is CASSWDRSNYGYTF. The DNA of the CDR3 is TGTGCCAGCAGCTGGGACAGGTCTAACTATGGCTACACCTTC.